This passage covers 31 T cell receptor beta chains from one sample sequenced in a study of T cells in Graves' hyperthyroidism and ophthalmopathy. What was amplified from RNA transcripts were TCR beta CDR3 regions. First-round RT-PCR targeting the TCR CDR3 was performed with the HTBI primer set. TCRdb called the multiplex PCR reads again in MiXCR, with one record for every CDR3 protein. The data hold more than 500,000 distinct CDR3 sequences, with 35% to 50% observed a single time. Material for sequencing was peripheral blood or thyroid tissue (not recorded which). The receptor set was obtained from an adult woman with Graves' disease, either hyperthyroidism or ophthalmopathy (not recorded which).

In its sample, this clonotype was seen once. The rearrangement uses TRBV7-8 and TRBJ2-2; TRBD1 might be the D (7 bases). The CDR3 runs to 16 residues. Trimming took 1 base from V and 4 from J, leaving 13 bases between them. Germline V gives CDR1 SGHVS, CDR2 FQNEAQ. Here the CDR3 reads CASSLVPGGGTGELFF. The CDR3 region has the DNA TGTGCCAGCAGCTTAGTGCCAGGGGGAGGCACCGGGGAGCTGTTTTTT.

The rearrangement links TRBV10-3 to TRBJ2-5; 7 bases line up with TRBD2. J lost 3 bases, V lost 3 bases, and 4 bases had no gene match. Looked up from germline, CDR1 is ENHRY and CDR2 is SYGVKD. The CDR3 has 14 residues. The CDR3 sequence: CAISDGAGKETQYF. CDR3 DNA sequence: TGTGCCATCAGTGACGGAGCGGGGAAAGAGACCCAGTACTTC.

The chain links TRBV7-2 to TRBJ1-1; D might be TRBD1 (6 bases). The CDR3 loop spans 14 amino acids. V was clipped by 4 bases and J by 4 bases, with 13 bases between them. CDR1 SGHTA and CDR2 FQGNSA come from the germline V gene. CDR3 bases: TGTGCCAGCAGCTGGAACAGGGTGGGCACTGAAGCTTTCTTT. Its translation is CASSWNRVGTEAFF.

This clonotype was picked up one time. At one end, the junction sequence differs from germline, possibly due to a read error. The rearrangement links TRBV7-9 to TRBJ2-7; D uncertain. CDR1 and CDR2 from the germline V gene are SEHNR and FQNEAQ (reference sequence). The CDR3 is 13 residues long. The CDR3 sequence: CASSQRQAYGQYF. Here the CDR3 DNA reads TGTGCCAGCAGCCAGAGACAAGCCTACGGGCAGTACTTC.

This rearrangement joins TRBV12-3 or TRBV12-4 to TRBJ2-2; TRBD2 matches 7 bases. V shed 7 bases and J 0 bases; nucleotides not matched to a gene: 5. The CDR3 covers 15 residues. CDR3 nucleotide sequence: TGTGCCAGCAAGCCCGGACTAGCGAACACCGGGGAGCTGTTTTTT. Protein sequence: CASKPGLANTGELFF.

The gene calls are TRBV7-9 and TRBJ1-1, with a weak D call TRBD1 (5 bases). Per the germline V gene, CDR1 is SEHNR and CDR2 is FQNEAQ (reference sequence). With 10 bases removed from V and 2 bases from J, the gap between germline ends came to 20 bases. The CDR3 has 15 residues. CDR3 DNA sequence: TGTGCCACTCCCCTACGGGGCTCTGGAAACACTGAAGCTTTCTTT. Amino acid sequence: CATPLRGSGNTEAFF. The complete variable domain, with remaining parts taken from reference TRBV7-9 and TRBJ1-1, reads DTGVSQNPRHKITKRGQNVTFRCDPISEHNRLYWYRQTLGQGPEFLTYFQNEAQLEKSRLLSDRFSAERPKGSFSTLEIQRTEQGDSAMYLCATPLRGSGNTEAFFGQGTRLTVV.

This clonotype was detected a few times. A single base separates this from a much larger clone, so it may be a read error. This rearrangement joins TRBV2 to TRBJ2-7; a possible D gene is TRBD2 (5 bases). This CDR3 spans 13 amino acids. V lost 9 bases and J 7 bases, leaving 19 bases between the germline ends. Germline V gene sequence: CDR1 SNHLY, CDR2 FYNNEI. Here the CDR3 DNA reads TGTGCCAGTAACATAGCGAGAAACGGGGAGCAGTACTTC. It yields the protein CASNIARNGEQYF.

This clonotype was seen repeatedly, ten times or more. This sequence joins TRBV19 and TRBJ1-2, with 7 nucleotides matching TRBD1. V was pared by 3 bases and J by 4 bases, with 5 bases of the junction left unmatched. The germline V gene encodes CDR1 LNHDA and CDR2 SQIVND (reference sequence). The CDR3 runs to 14 residues. CDR3 sequence reads: CASSIAQGGYGYTF. The CDR3 DNA follows: TGTGCCAGTAGTATCGCCCAGGGGGGCTATGGCTACACCTTC. The full variable domain, its missing parts supplied by reference TRBV19 and TRBJ1-2, is DGGITQSPKYLFRKEGQNVTLSCEQNLNHDAMYWYRQDPGQGLRLIYYSQIVNDFQKGDIAEGYSVSREKKESFPLTVTSAQKNPTAFYLCASSIAQGGYGYTFGSGTRLTVV.

This clonotype came up many times. V usage is TRBV5-1 and J usage is TRBJ1-4, with D possibly matching TRBD1 (6 bases). The V gene lost 5 bases and the J gene lost 8 bases, with 16 bases spanning the gap. Germline loops: CDR1 SGHRS, CDR2 YFSETQ. The CDR3 totals 14 residues. The DNA of the CDR3 is TGCGCCAGCAGAAGGAGGGCAGGGGAAGAAAAACTGTTTTTT. Translated, it gives CASRRRAGEEKLFF.

V is TRBV5-1 and J is TRBJ1-2, with D tentatively TRBD1 (5 bases). Germline V gives CDR1 SGHRS, CDR2 YFSETQ. The CDR3 has 13 amino acids. V dropped 7 bases and J dropped 6 bases, with 16 bases sitting between them. The CDR3 protein is CASAEFGTDGYTF. CDR3 bases: TGCGCCAGCGCAGAATTCGGGACGGATGGCTACACCTTC.

The chain links TRBV6-5 to TRBJ2-7, with 7 bases matching TRBD1. V lost 5 bases, J lost 2 bases, and 6 bases stayed unmatched. Germline V gene data show CDR1 as MNHEY and CDR2 as SVGAGI. The CDR3 totals 14 residues. CDR3 sequence (DNA): TGTGCCAGCAGTGACTGGGACAGAGCCTACGAGCAGTACTTC. It specifies CASSDWDRAYEQYF.

V is TRBV15 and J is TRBJ1-1; 7 bases are shared with TRBD1. The CDR3 extends over 15 amino acids. The germline V gene encodes CDR1 LNHNV and CDR2 YYDKDF (reference sequence). J lost 0 bases, V lost 5 bases, and 6 bases had no gene match. CDR3 loop: CATSGEQGMNTEAFF. The CDR3 DNA sequence: TGTGCCACCAGCGGGGAACAGGGGATGAACACTGAAGCTTTCTTT.

The rearrangement joins TRBV30 to TRBJ1-2; D is undetermined. Germline V gene data show CDR1 as GTSNPN and CDR2 as SVGIG (reference sequence). The germline V and J ends were trimmed by 4 bases and 1 base, with 7 bases remaining between them. CDR3 length: 12 residues. CDR3 sequence reads: CAWKEINYGYTF. The CDR3 region has the DNA TGTGCCTGGAAGGAGATTAACTATGGCTACACCTTC.

This clonotype was observed at least ten times. CDR3 in DNA: TGTGCCAGCAGTTACACCGGGGGTCAGCCCCAGCATTTT. This encodes CASSYTGGQPQHF. This chain connects TRBV6-2 or TRBV6-3 to TRBJ1-5; D possibly corresponds to TRBD1 (5 bases). Trimming shortened V by 2 bases and J by 6 bases, and 8 bases separated the two germline ends. Per germline, CDR1 MNHEY and CDR2 SVGEGT. CDR3 size: 13 residues.

The rearrangement joins TRBV7-3 to TRBJ2-3; TRBD2 aligns across 10 bases. The CDR3 is 18 amino acids. Germline loops: CDR1 SGHTA, CDR2 FQGTGA. V trimming: 6 bases; J trimming: 4 bases; junction bases outside the gene matches: 16. The CDR3 loop reads CASSYTSSSGRAADTQYF. In DNA, the CDR3 is TGTGCCAGCAGTTACACGAGTTCGAGCGGGAGGGCGGCAGATACGCAGTATTTT.

The chain recombines TRBV15 with TRBJ1-2; 8 bases align to TRBD1. The germline V gene encodes CDR1 LNHNV and CDR2 YYDKDF (reference sequence). Trimming removed 5 bases from V and 4 bases from J; junction bases left unmatched: 3. The CDR3 extends over 13 amino acids. The CDR3 reads CATSAGQAYGYTF. Here the CDR3 DNA reads TGTGCCACCAGCGCGGGACAGGCCTATGGCTACACCTTC. Filled out from reference TRBV15 and TRBJ1-2, the complete variable domain reads DAMVIQNPRYQVTQFGKPVTLSCSQTLNHNVMYWYQQKSSQAPKLLFHYYDKDFNNEADTPDNFQSRRPNTSFCFLDIRSPGLGDTAMYLCATSAGQAYGYTFGSGTRLTVV.

This chain connects TRBV9 to TRBJ2-7, with 8 bases matching TRBD1. Germline values: CDR1 SGDLS, CDR2 YYNGEE. The junction had 4 bases not matched to a gene; V was cut back by 0 bases and J by 5 bases. CDR3 size: 14 residues. The DNA for the CDR3 is TGTGCCAGCAGCGTAGGACAGGGGATCCACGAGCAGTACTTC. Encoded protein: CASSVGQGIHEQYF.

A word on this clonotype: Because the CDR3 is missing its conserved closing phenylalanine or tryptophan, this is likely a read error. The DNA is omitted, as the CDR3 cannot be located on it reliably, and the CDR3 follows TCRdb's listing. V gene TRBV5-4 combines with J gene TRBJ2-2. From its first to its last residue, the CDR3 has 15 amino acids. CDR1 and CDR2 from the germline V gene are SGHNT and YYREEE (reference sequence). The CDR3 here is CASSATGKRTPGSGC.

The chain's CDR3 is CSVAGHSNTGELFF. DNA for the CDR3: TGCAGCGTTGCTGGACATTCGAACACCGGGGAGCTGTTTTTT. V is TRBV29-1 and J is TRBJ2-2; a weak D match, TRBD1 (5 bases). V lost 4 bases and J lost 0, with 9 bases in between. The V gene's germline CDR1 is SQVTM and CDR2 ANQGSEA. The CDR3 covers 14 residues.

This clonotype was counted between two and nine times. The chain recombines TRBV24-1 with TRBJ2-5, with D tentatively TRBD1 (5 bases). There are 15 residues in the CDR3. V shed 6 bases and J shed 4 bases, with 17 bases lying between them. Per germline, CDR1 KGHDR and CDR2 SFDVKD. The CDR3 is CATSTALGAGETQYF. The CDR3 bases are TGTGCCACCAGTACTGCTCTTGGGGCAGGAGAGACCCAGTACTTC.

This clonotype was counted at least ten times. The chain couples TRBV2 to TRBJ2-2; 9 bases line up with TRBD1. Germline lookup yields CDR1 SNHLY and CDR2 FYNNEI. The V segment lost 7 bases and the J segment 5 bases; nucleotides outside the gene matches: 5. This CDR3 has 14 residues. The CDR3 reads CASNLQGATGELFF. The CDR3 bases are TGTGCCAGCAACCTACAGGGGGCAACCGGGGAGCTGTTTTTT.

The chain joins TRBV10-3 to TRBJ2-2; D is ambiguous. V dropped 3 bases and J dropped 8 bases, with 7 bases sitting between them. Germline CDR1 is ENHRY and CDR2 is SYGVKD. The CDR3 is 12 residues long. CDR3 sequence: CAISDKKGELFF. The CDR3 DNA reads TGTGCCATCAGTGATAAAAAGGGGGAGCTGTTTTTT.

Comments on this clonotype: This may be a read error, as it is one base from a much larger clone. For the CDR3, the DNA is TGTGCCAGCACCAGTACTAGAAACGACCACGAGCAGTACTTC. This translates into CASTSTRNDHEQYF. The chain has TRBV6-6 and TRBJ2-7; perhaps TRBD2 as D (5 bases). The germline CDR1 and CDR2 sequences are MNHNY and SVGAGI (reference sequence). The V end was cut by 7 bases, the J end by 5 bases, with 18 bases between. The CDR3 runs 14 residues.

This clonotype came up many times. The CDR3 region has the DNA TGTGCCAGCAGCAAAGAAGGGGGCGCCGGCACTGAAGCTTTCTTT. Amino acid sequence: CASSKEGGAGTEAFF. This rearrangement joins TRBV11-3 to TRBJ1-1, with TRBD1 matching over 7 bases. Germline trimming cut 5 bases from V and 4 bases from J; bases unmatched to any gene: 10. Germline CDR1 is SGHNT and CDR2 is YENEEA. The CDR3 loop spans 15 amino acids.

The V gene is TRBV7-2, the J gene TRBJ1-6; D gene uncertain. Germline CDR1 SGHTA, CDR2 FQGNSA. This CDR3 comprises 14 residues. Deletions cut 10 bases from V and 7 bases from J, with 17 bases between. CDR3 coding DNA: TGTGCCACTAAGGGATGGGTCGGGAATTCACCCCTCCACTTT. Its translation: CATKGWVGNSPLHF.

J is TRBJ2-2 and V is TRBV20-1, with TRBD2 as a possible D gene (5 bases). CDR3 length: 12 amino acids. CDR1 is DFQATT and CDR2 is SNEGSKA in the germline V gene (reference sequence). Trimming took 5 bases from V and 4 from J, leaving 8 bases between them. Written as DNA, the CDR3 is TGCAGTGCTCAGCGGTCCACCGGGGAGCTGTTTTTT. It is translated as CSAQRSTGELFF.

The V call is TRBV20-1, the J call TRBJ1-1; D unresolved. Trimming left V 6 bases short and J 11 bases short, with 16 bases between. This CDR3 is 11 amino acids long. In germline, CDR1 is DFQATT, CDR2 SNEGSKA (reference sequence). CDR3 amino acids: CSASFQEVAFF. In DNA, the CDR3 is TGCAGTGCCAGTTTTCAGGAGGTGGCTTTCTTT.

The CDR3 reads CASSAGHEAFF. Written as DNA, the CDR3 is TGTGCCAGCAGCGCAGGACACGAAGCTTTCTTT. This chain uses TRBV7-8 with TRBJ1-1, with a weak D call TRBD1 (5 bases). V lost 5 bases to trimming and J lost 8 bases, with 9 bases between them. Germline V gene lookup returns CDR1 SGHVS and CDR2 FQNEAQ. The CDR3 covers 11 residues.

The J gene is TRBJ1-1, the V gene TRBV20-1; D uncertain. Trimming removed 6 bases at V and 3 bases at J, with 17 bases between. The germline CDR1 and CDR2 sequences are DFQATT and SNEGSKA (reference sequence). This CDR3 contains 14 residues. CDR3 region: CSAAVMGMDTEAFF. CDR3 DNA: TGCAGTGCCGCCGTGATGGGAATGGACACTGAAGCTTTCTTT.

In this sample, this clonotype turned up many times. The chain has TRBV6-1 and TRBJ1-2; D ambiguous. This CDR3 has 14 amino acids. V was clipped by 0 bases and J by 4 bases, with 9 bases between them. Germline assignment: CDR1 MNHNS and CDR2 SASEGT. CDR3 DNA: TGTGCCAGCAGTGAAGCTCGCTCAGCCTATGGCTACACCTTC. Protein product: CASSEARSAYGYTF.

The sample holds many counts of this clonotype. This rearrangement joins TRBV19 to TRBJ2-7; TRBD2 matches 8 bases. V lost 10 bases and J lost 1; bases outside the gene matches: 9. CDR3 length equals 14 residues. CDR1 is LNHDA, CDR2 SQIVND, per germline (reference sequence). CDR3 loop: CATSLAEFSYEQYF. The CDR3 nucleotides read TGTGCCACCTCACTAGCGGAATTTTCCTACGAGCAGTACTTC.